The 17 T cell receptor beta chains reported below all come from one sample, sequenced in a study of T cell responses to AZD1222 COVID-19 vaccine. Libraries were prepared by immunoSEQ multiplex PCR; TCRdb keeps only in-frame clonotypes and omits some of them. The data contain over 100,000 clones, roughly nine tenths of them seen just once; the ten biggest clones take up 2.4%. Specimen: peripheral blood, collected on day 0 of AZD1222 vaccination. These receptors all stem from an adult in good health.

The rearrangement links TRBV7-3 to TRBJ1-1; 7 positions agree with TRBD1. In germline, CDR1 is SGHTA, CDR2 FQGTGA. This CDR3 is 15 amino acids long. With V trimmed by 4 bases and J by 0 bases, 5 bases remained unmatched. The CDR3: CASSSHRGLNTEAFF. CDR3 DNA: TGTGCCAGCAGCTCTCACAGGGGCCTGAACACTGAAGCTTTCTTT. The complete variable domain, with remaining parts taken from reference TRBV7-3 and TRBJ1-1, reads GAGVSQTPSNKVTEKGKYVELRCDPISGHTALYWYRQSLGQGPEFLIYFQGTGAADDSGLPNDRFFAVRPEGSVSTLKIQRTERGDSAVYLCASSSHRGLNTEAFFGQGTRLTVV.

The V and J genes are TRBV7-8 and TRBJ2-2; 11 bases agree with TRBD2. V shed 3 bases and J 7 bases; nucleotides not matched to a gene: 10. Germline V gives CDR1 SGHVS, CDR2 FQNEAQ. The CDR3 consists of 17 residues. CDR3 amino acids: CASSLVGTSGRNGELFF. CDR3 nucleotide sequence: TGTGCCAGCAGCTTGGTGGGAACTAGCGGGAGAAACGGGGAGCTGTTTTTT.

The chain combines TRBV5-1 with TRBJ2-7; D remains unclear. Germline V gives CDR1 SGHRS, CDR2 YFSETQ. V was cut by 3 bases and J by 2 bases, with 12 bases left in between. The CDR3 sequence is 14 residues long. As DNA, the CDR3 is TGCGCCAGCAGCTCCCTCCCGGGCCCCTACGAGCAGTACTTC. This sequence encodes CASSSLPGPYEQYF.

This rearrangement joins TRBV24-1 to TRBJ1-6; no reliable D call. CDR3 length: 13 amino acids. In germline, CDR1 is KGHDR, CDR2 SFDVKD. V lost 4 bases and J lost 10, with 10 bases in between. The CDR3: CATSDRMGSPLHF. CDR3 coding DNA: TGTGCCACCAGTGACCGAATGGGATCACCCCTCCACTTT.

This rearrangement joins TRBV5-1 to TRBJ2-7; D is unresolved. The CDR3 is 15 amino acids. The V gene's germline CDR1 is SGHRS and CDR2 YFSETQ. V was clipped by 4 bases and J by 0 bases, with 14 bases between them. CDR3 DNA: TGCGCCAGCAGCCTCCGTCTAGAGAGCTCCTACGAGCAGTACTTC. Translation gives CASSLRLESSYEQYF.

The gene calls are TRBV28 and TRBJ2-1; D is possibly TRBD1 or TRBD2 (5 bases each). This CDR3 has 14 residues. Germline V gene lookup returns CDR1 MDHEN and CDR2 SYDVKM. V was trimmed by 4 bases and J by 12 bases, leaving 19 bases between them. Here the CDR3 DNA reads TGTGCCAGCAGTTCCCCCGGGACGTCGAGGTGGCAGTTCTTC. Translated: CASSSPGTSRWQFF.

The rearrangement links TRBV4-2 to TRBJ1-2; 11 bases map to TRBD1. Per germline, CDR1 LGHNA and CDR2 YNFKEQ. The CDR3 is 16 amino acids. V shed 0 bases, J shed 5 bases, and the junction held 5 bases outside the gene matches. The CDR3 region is CASSQEGRDRGYGYTF. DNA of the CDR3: TGTGCCAGCAGCCAAGAGGGCAGGGACAGGGGGTATGGCTACACCTTC.

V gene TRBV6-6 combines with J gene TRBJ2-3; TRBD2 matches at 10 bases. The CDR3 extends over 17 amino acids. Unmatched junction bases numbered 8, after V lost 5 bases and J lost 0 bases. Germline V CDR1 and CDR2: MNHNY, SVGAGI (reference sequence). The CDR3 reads CASSLRTSGLSTDTQYF. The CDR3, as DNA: TGTGCCAGCAGTCTCCGGACTAGCGGACTTAGCACAGATACGCAGTATTTT.

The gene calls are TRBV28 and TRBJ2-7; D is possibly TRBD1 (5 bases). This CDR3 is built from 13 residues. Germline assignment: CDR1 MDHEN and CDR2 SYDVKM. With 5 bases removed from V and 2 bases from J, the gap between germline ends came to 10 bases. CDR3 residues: CASSLGATYEQYF. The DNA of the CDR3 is TGTGCCAGCAGTCTAGGGGCCACCTACGAGCAGTACTTC.

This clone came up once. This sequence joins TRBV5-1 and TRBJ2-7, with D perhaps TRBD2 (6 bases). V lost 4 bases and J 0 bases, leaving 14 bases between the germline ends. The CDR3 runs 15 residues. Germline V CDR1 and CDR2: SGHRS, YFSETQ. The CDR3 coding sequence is TGCGCCAGCAGCACGGAGGGCGGGAACTCCTACGAGCAGTACTTC. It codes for CASSTEGGNSYEQYF.

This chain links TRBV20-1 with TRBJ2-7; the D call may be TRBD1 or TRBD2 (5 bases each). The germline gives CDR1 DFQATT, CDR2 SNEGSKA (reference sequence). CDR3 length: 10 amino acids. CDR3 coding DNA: TGCAGGGGGGTCGGGGACGAGCAGTACTTC. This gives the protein CRGVGDEQYF.

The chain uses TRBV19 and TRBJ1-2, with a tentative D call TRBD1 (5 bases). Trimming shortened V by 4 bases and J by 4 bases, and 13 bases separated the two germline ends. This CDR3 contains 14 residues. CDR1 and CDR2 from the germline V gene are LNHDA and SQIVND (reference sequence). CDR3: CASSTTGTLYGYTF. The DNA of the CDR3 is TGTGCCAGTAGTACAACCGGGACCCTCTATGGCTACACCTTC.

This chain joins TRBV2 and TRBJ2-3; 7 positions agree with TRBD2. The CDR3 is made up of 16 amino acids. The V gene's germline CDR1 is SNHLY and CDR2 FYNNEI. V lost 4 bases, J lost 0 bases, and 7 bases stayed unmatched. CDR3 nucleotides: TGTGCCAGCAGTGTGTCAGCGGGGTTTAGCACAGATACGCAGTATTTT. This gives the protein CASSVSAGFSTDTQYF.

The CDR3 DNA sequence: TGCGCCAGCAGCCTCGGACCCTTCAATGAGCAGTTCTTC. Translated, it gives CASSLGPFNEQFF. The chain couples TRBV4-1 to TRBJ2-1, with D unresolved. Trimming took off 4 bases at V and 6 bases at J, with 10 bases between the two ends. The CDR3 loop spans 13 amino acids. Germline values: CDR1 MGHRA, CDR2 YSYEKL.

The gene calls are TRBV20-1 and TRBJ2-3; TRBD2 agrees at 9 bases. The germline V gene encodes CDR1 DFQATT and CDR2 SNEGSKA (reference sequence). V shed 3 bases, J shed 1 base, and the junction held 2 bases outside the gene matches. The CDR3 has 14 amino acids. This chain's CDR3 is CSASSGSGTDTQYF. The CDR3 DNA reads TGCAGTGCTAGTAGCGGGAGTGGCACAGATACGCAGTATTTT.

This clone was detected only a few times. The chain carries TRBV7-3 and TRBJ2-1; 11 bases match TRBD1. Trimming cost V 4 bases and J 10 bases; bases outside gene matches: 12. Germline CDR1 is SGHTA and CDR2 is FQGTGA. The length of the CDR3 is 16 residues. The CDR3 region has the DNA TGTGCCAGCAGCTCCCTTCCAGGACAGGGGGCGCGGGAGCAGTTCTTC. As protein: CASSSLPGQGAREQFF.

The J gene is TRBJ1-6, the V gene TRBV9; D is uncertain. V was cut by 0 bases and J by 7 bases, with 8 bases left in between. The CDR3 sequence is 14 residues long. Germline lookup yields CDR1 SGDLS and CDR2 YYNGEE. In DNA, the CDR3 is TGTGCCAGCAGCGTAGATCCCGAGAATTCACCCCTCCACTTT. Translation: CASSVDPENSPLHF. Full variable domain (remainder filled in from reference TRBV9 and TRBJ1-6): DSGVTQTPKHLITATGQRVTLRCSPRSGDLSVYWYQQSLDQGLQFLIQYYNGEERAKGNILERFSAQQFPDLHSELNLSSLELGDSALYFCASSVDPENSPLHFGNGTRLTVT.